This T cell receptor beta chain was profiled in a study of blood T cell repertoires in COVID-19. Study-level information: Whether acute or convalescent, the COVID-19 samples came from the United States, Italy and Spain. T cells, B-cell-depleted T cells, or PBMCs supplied cDNA or gDNA.

Original methodology: Amplification of reference gene primers provided the estimated nucleated cell counts. Using immunoSEQ multiplex PCR, the repertoire was profiled, and TCRdb retains in-frame clones only, with some absent. That table gives V, J and clone size, and the DNA gave D and trimming. This table holds fewer than 150,000 clones, roughly 86% found once. The CDR3 length is 13 residues. V was clipped by 6 bases and J by 3 bases, with 12 bases between them. Germline V gene sequence: CDR1 LNHDA, CDR2 SQIVND (reference sequence). V usage is TRBV19 and J usage is TRBJ2-7; D is perhaps TRBD2 (5 bases). Sequencing was performed on peripheral blood. This TCR was sampled from a man aged 45-65 years with active or convalescent COVID-19. The CDR3 nucleotides are TGTGCCAGTAGAGGCTTCCGGGACTACGAGCAGTACTTC. Translating it yields CASRGFRDYEQYF.